Below, 32 T cell receptor beta chains from the same sample are listed, as sequenced in a study of blood T cell repertoires in COVID-19. Some clones are missing from TCRdb's copy, which holds only in-frame ones; the method was immunoSEQ multiplex PCR. Among about 180,000 clones listed, 87% were seen once. The sequenced sample consisted of PBMCs or T cells enriched from blood (not recorded which). These receptors originate from a woman aged 45-59 years who had recovered from COVID-19.

The chain has TRBV24-1 and TRBJ2-1, with a tentative D call TRBD2 (6 bases). Germline V gene lookup returns CDR1 KGHDR and CDR2 SFDVKD. This CDR3 contains 16 residues. V was pared by 5 bases and J by 8 bases, with 21 bases between. CDR3 bases: TGTGCCACCAGTGCCCGTCGCGCGGGAATGGCGGATGAGCAGTTCTTC. The encoded protein is CATSARRAGMADEQFF.

The rearrangement joins TRBV19 to TRBJ1-2, with TRBD1 as a possible D gene (5 bases). The CDR3 spans 16 residues. From germline, CDR1 is LNHDA and CDR2 SQIVND (reference sequence). The V end was cut by 5 bases, the J end by 2 bases, with 18 bases between. The DNA of the CDR3 is TGTGCCAGTAGTGCCCGGGGGGGGACCTTAAACTATGGCTACACCTTC. Amino acid sequence: CASSARGGTLNYGYTF.

The chain combines TRBV5-4 with TRBJ1-1; tentatively, D is TRBD1 (5 bases). V lost 4 bases and J 0 bases, leaving 10 bases between the germline ends. Germline-derived CDR1 and CDR2 are SGHNT and YYREEE (reference sequence). The CDR3 has 14 residues. The CDR3, as DNA: TGTGCCAGCAGCCCCGGGGGGATGAACACTGAAGCTTTCTTT. Its translation: CASSPGGMNTEAFF.

The V and J genes are TRBV27 and TRBJ2-7, with D tentatively TRBD1 (6 bases). The length of the CDR3 is 15 residues. Germline lookup yields CDR1 MNHEY and CDR2 SMNVEV (reference sequence). Trimming left V 4 bases short and J 2 bases short, with 15 bases between. The CDR3 sequence is CASSSRQVGAYEQYF. Here the CDR3 DNA reads TGTGCCAGCAGTTCTCGACAGGTAGGCGCCTACGAGCAGTACTTC.

This clone was seen once. This chain joins TRBV5-1 and TRBJ2-1; 9 nucleotides match TRBD2. From germline, CDR1 is SGHRS and CDR2 YFSETQ. The CDR3 loop spans 15 amino acids. V shed 1 base, J shed 7 bases, and the junction held 6 bases outside the gene matches. The CDR3 region is CASSLFSGSVNEQFF. DNA of the CDR3: TGCGCCAGCAGCTTGTTTAGCGGGAGTGTGAATGAGCAGTTCTTC.

The chain employs TRBV20-1 and TRBJ2-5; a weak D match, TRBD2 (5 bases). Trimming cost V 3 bases and J 3 bases, with 14 bases left between them. CDR3 length: 14 amino acids. The germline V gene encodes CDR1 DFQATT and CDR2 SNEGSKA (reference sequence). CDR3 sequence: CSASYATNKETQYF. Written as DNA, the CDR3 is TGCAGTGCTAGTTACGCGACTAATAAAGAGACCCAGTACTTC.

This clone came up a few times. The rearrangement links TRBV2 to TRBJ2-7; 12 positions agree with TRBD2. The trim removed 6 bases at V and 1 base at J, leaving 1 base unmatched. Germline CDR1 is SNHLY and CDR2 is FYNNEI. This CDR3 contains 14 residues. For the CDR3, the DNA is TGTGCCAGCAGGACTAGCGGGAGATCCTACGAGCAGTACTTC. As protein: CASRTSGRSYEQYF. Drawing the rest from reference TRBV2 and TRBJ2-7, the complete variable domain is EPEVTQTPSHQVTQMGQEVILRCVPISNHLYFYWYRQILGQKVEFLVSFYNNEISEKSEIFDDQFSVERPDGSNFTLKIRSTKLEDSAMYFCASRTSGRSYEQYFGPGTRLTVT.

This rearrangement joins TRBV5-1 to TRBJ1-3, with TRBD1 identical over 8 bases. The J segment lost 2 bases and the V segment lost 4 bases, leaving 11 bases of the junction unmatched. The CDR3 length is 17 residues. The germline CDR1 and CDR2 sequences are SGHRS and YFSETQ. The CDR3 loop reads CASSPEAQGAPGNTIYF. The CDR3 region has the DNA TGCGCCAGCAGCCCGGAGGCCCAGGGGGCGCCTGGAAACACCATATATTTT.

The J gene is TRBJ1-2, the V gene TRBV6-2 or TRBV6-3; D remains ambiguous. V was shortened by 4 bases and J by 5 bases, with 14 bases between the two germline ends. Per the germline V gene, CDR1 is MNHEY and CDR2 is SVGEGT. The CDR3 is made up of 14 amino acids. CDR3 sequence (DNA): TGTGCCAGCAGTTCCCAATACAGTCGATATGGCTACACCTTC. Protein product: CASSSQYSRYGYTF.

This clone was found once. J is TRBJ2-3 and V is TRBV18; 11 bases agree with TRBD2. V was pared by 8 bases and J by 4 bases, with 11 bases of the junction left unmatched. The CDR3 runs 16 residues. CDR1 KGHSH and CDR2 LQKENI come from the germline V gene. The CDR3 protein is CASKPGLAAFPDTQYF. CDR3 in DNA: TGTGCCAGCAAGCCGGGACTAGCGGCATTCCCAGATACGCAGTATTTT.

The chain links TRBV2 to TRBJ2-7; D might be TRBD2 (6 bases). CDR3 length equals 15 residues. Germline lookup yields CDR1 SNHLY and CDR2 FYNNEI. V was trimmed by 3 bases and J by 0 bases, leaving 12 bases between them. The CDR3 reads CASSEIPSDSYEQYF. The CDR3 DNA follows: TGTGCCAGCAGTGAGATACCTAGCGACTCCTACGAGCAGTACTTC.

Concerning this clone itself: Other nucleotide sequences from this sample produce the same CDR3. The chain couples TRBV28 to TRBJ2-7, with D hard to call. With 6 bases removed from V and 0 bases from J, the gap between germline ends came to 6 bases. This CDR3 region has 12 residues. Germline V gene data show CDR1 as MDHEN and CDR2 as SYDVKM. CDR3 nucleotides: TGTGCCAGCAGCTTCAGCTCCTACGAGCAGTACTTC. Translation gives CASSFSSYEQYF.

This rearrangement joins TRBV4-1 to TRBJ1-3, with 8 nucleotides matching TRBD1. The CDR3 has 14 residues. Trimming cost V 3 bases and J 4 bases; bases outside gene matches: 2. The germline V gene has CDR1 MGHRA and CDR2 YSYEKL. The CDR3 DNA reads as TGCGCCAGCAGCCAGACAGGGGTCGGAAACACCATATATTTT. It translates to CASSQTGVGNTIYF.

J is TRBJ1-5 and V is TRBV18; TRBD1 might be the D (5 bases). From germline, CDR1 is KGHSH and CDR2 LQKENI. CDR3 length equals 14 residues. V was shortened by 2 bases and J by 2 bases, with 7 bases between the two germline ends. The chain's CDR3 is CASSPGARNQPQHF. CDR3 nucleotide sequence: TGTGCCAGCTCACCAGGGGCGCGCAATCAGCCCCAGCATTTT.

The chain carries TRBV7-2 and TRBJ2-1; 7 bases match TRBD1. Trimming took 2 bases from V and 8 from J; bases not matched to a gene: 15. The CDR3 contains 17 residues. Germline CDR1 is SGHTA and CDR2 is FQGNSA. This CDR3 reads CASSLLTGYHPMDEQFF. The DNA of the CDR3 is TGTGCCAGCAGCTTATTGACAGGGTACCACCCTATGGATGAGCAGTTCTTC.

V and J are TRBV13 and TRBJ2-7; 9 bases match TRBD2. The CDR3 has 14 residues. J gave up 5 bases and V 1 base, and 3 bases lay outside the gene matches. Germline lookup yields CDR1 PRHDT and CDR2 FYEKMQ (reference sequence). The CDR3: CASSLETSGHEQYF. The CDR3 nucleotides read TGTGCCAGCAGCTTAGAGACTAGCGGCCACGAGCAGTACTTC.

This chain connects TRBV7-2 to TRBJ2-7; perhaps TRBD2 as D (7 bases). The CDR3 extends over 15 amino acids. Germline loops: CDR1 SGHTA, CDR2 FQGNSA. Trimming took 3 bases from V and 6 from J, leaving 18 bases between them. Here the CDR3 reads CASSFGRDKASEQYF. CDR3 bases: TGTGCCAGCAGCTTTGGGAGGGACAAGGCATCCGAGCAGTACTTC.

The genes are TRBV15 and TRBJ1-1, with 8 bases identical to TRBD1. The CDR3 sequence is 14 residues long. Germline trimming cut 0 bases from V and 8 bases from J; bases unmatched to any gene: 5. Germline lookup yields CDR1 LNHNV and CDR2 YYDKDF (reference sequence). CDR3 region: CATSREGTGAEAFF. The CDR3 nucleotides read TGTGCCACCAGCAGAGAAGGGACAGGCGCCGAAGCTTTCTTT.

This chain links TRBV28 with TRBJ1-6; 7 bases fit TRBD1. CDR1 MDHEN and CDR2 SYDVKM come from the germline V gene. The CDR3 length is 12 residues. Here the CDR3 reads CVSGQSASPLHF. CDR3 in DNA: TGTGTCTCGGGACAGTCTGCTTCACCCCTCCACTTT.

The chain carries TRBV18 and TRBJ2-5, with 8 bases that match TRBD1. Trimming removed 3 bases from V and 4 bases from J; junction bases left unmatched: 4. The V gene's germline CDR1 is KGHSH and CDR2 LQKENI. The CDR3 runs 14 residues. The CDR3 is CASSPRTGTETQYF. In DNA form, the CDR3 reads TGTGCCAGCTCACCGAGGACAGGGACAGAGACCCAGTACTTC.

This rearrangement joins TRBV6-5 to TRBJ2-7; 11 bases line up with TRBD2. The CDR3 is made up of 14 amino acids. Trimming at V came to 9 bases and at J to 2 bases, leaving 6 bases not matched to a gene. Per germline, CDR1 MNHEY and CDR2 SVGAGI. The CDR3 coding sequence is TGTGCCAGTCAGACTAGCGGGGCCCCCTACGAGCAGTACTTC. Amino acid sequence: CASQTSGAPYEQYF.

The CDR3 DNA reads as TGCGCCAGCAGCGGAGCCCGGCAGAGCAATGAGCAGTTCTTC. Protein sequence: CASSGARQSNEQFF. This chain uses TRBV5-1 with TRBJ2-1, with unresolved D. Trimming cost V 4 bases and J 6 bases, with 14 bases left between them. CDR3 length: 14 amino acids. CDR1 and CDR2 from the germline V gene are SGHRS and YFSETQ.

The genes are TRBV18 and TRBJ1-1, with 7 bases aligning to TRBD1. This CDR3 spans 15 amino acids. J lost 1 base, V lost 5 bases, and 7 bases had no gene match. Germline CDR1 reads KGHSH; CDR2 reads LQKENI. The CDR3 region has the DNA TGTGCCAGCTCAAACCGACAGGGCAAGAACACTGAAGCTTTCTTT. This gives the protein CASSNRQGKNTEAFF.

The chain has TRBV5-4 and TRBJ2-3; 7 positions match TRBD2. The CDR3 totals 17 residues. Germline lookup yields CDR1 SGHNT and CDR2 YYREEE (reference sequence). The V segment lost 4 bases and the J segment 2 bases; nucleotides outside the gene matches: 13. CDR3 DNA: TGTGCCAGCAGCGCGCGGCCCGGGCGGGAGCCCACAGATACGCAGTATTTT. It encodes CASSARPGREPTDTQYF.

This clone was observed once. The J gene is TRBJ2-7, the V gene TRBV5-1, with TRBD2 identical over 8 bases. With 0 bases clipped from V and 0 bases from J, the junction kept 5 bases outside the gene matches. CDR3 length: 16 residues. In germline, CDR1 is SGHRS, CDR2 YFSETQ. CDR3 DNA sequence: TGCGCCAGCAGCTTGGTCGTCGGGAGGGACTCCTACGAGCAGTACTTC. Its translation is CASSLVVGRDSYEQYF.

The V gene is TRBV28, the J gene TRBJ1-6; TRBD1 matches 8 bases. This CDR3 has 13 residues. V lost 6 bases and J lost 10; bases outside the gene matches: 5. Per germline, CDR1 MDHEN and CDR2 SYDVKM. The CDR3 DNA sequence: TGTGCCAGCAGGACAGGGGTGGGGTCACCCCTCCACTTT. This gives the protein CASRTGVGSPLHF.

V is TRBV11-2 and J is TRBJ2-5; D ambiguous. Trimming took 3 bases from V and 4 from J, leaving 9 bases between them. The CDR3 runs 13 residues. Germline-derived CDR1 and CDR2 are SGHAT and FQNNGV. CDR3 in DNA: TGTGCCAGCAGCTTTCCGCCAGGAGAGACCCAGTACTTC. As protein: CASSFPPGETQYF.

The rearrangement uses TRBV5-4 and TRBJ2-3; no clear D. The CDR3 is made up of 15 amino acids. Per germline, CDR1 SGHNT and CDR2 YYREEE (reference sequence). V was shortened by 3 bases and J by 5 bases, with 16 bases between the two germline ends. The CDR3 sequence is CASSSPASVLDTQYF. CDR3 in DNA: TGTGCCAGCAGCTCCCCAGCGTCCGTGTTAGATACGCAGTATTTT.

The gene calls are TRBV7-8 and TRBJ2-7, with TRBD1 identical over 7 bases. V was clipped by 4 bases and J by 0 bases; unmatched bases: 3. Germline V gene lookup returns CDR1 SGHVS and CDR2 FQNEAQ. This CDR3 spans 14 amino acids. CDR3 region: CASSSTGSSYEQYF. The CDR3 DNA reads as TGTGCCAGCAGCTCGACAGGGAGCTCCTACGAGCAGTACTTC.

This chain links TRBV9 with TRBJ2-5; 9 nucleotides agree with TRBD1. The V gene end was trimmed by 4 bases and the J gene end by 1 base; junction bases not matched to a gene: 8. CDR3 length: 16 residues. Germline CDR1 reads SGDLS; CDR2 reads YYNGEE. CDR3 loop: CASSIGTGRSQETQYF. CDR3 nucleotides: TGTGCCAGCAGCATCGGGACAGGGAGATCCCAAGAGACCCAGTACTTC.

The gene calls are TRBV2 and TRBJ2-7, with D perhaps TRBD1 (6 bases). Germline V gives CDR1 SNHLY, CDR2 FYNNEI. V lost 2 bases and J lost 2, with 13 bases in between. The CDR3 is 15 residues long. The CDR3 nucleotides read TGTGCCAGCAGTGAATGGCAGGGGCGGACCTACGAGCAGTACTTC. Its translation is CASSEWQGRTYEQYF.

The gene calls are TRBV11-2 and TRBJ1-5, with D possibly being TRBD1 (6 bases). CDR3 length equals 13 residues. Germline CDR1 SGHAT, CDR2 FQNNGV. The ends were cut back, 5 bases at V and 5 bases at J, with 10 bases in the middle. This chain's CDR3 is CASSVDRHQPQHF. As DNA, the CDR3 is TGTGCCAGCAGCGTGGACAGACATCAGCCCCAGCATTTT.